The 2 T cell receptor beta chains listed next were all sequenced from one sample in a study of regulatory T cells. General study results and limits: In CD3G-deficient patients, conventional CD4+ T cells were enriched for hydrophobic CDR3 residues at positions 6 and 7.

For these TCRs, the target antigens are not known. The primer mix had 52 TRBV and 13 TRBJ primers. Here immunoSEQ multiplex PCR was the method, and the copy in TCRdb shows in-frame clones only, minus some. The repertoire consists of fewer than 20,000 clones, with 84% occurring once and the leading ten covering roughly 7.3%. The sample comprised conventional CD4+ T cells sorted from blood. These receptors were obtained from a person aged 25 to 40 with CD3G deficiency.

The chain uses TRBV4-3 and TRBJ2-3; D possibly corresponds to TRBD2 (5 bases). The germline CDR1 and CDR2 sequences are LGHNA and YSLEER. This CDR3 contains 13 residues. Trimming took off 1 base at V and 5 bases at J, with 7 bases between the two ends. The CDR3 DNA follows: TGCGCCAGCAGCCAAGTTGAGGGAGATACGCAGTATTTT. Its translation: CASSQVEGDTQYF.

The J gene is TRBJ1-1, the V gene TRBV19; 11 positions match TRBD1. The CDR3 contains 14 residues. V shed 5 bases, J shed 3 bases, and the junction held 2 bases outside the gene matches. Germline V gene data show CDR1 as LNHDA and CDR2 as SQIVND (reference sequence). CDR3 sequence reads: CASSADRGHTEAFF. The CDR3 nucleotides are TGTGCCAGTAGTGCGGACAGGGGGCACACTGAAGCTTTCTTT.